The 15 T cell receptor beta chains below were found in one sample sequenced in a study of cytomegalovirus exposure and HLA in healthy donors. The PCR had 60 Vbeta and 13 Jbeta primers. Measured with immunoSEQ multiplex PCR; TCRdb has only the in-frame clones, and not every one. The data contain some 170,000 clones, roughly four fifths of them singletons. Sequencing was performed on PBMCs. The source is a man aged 60 to 75 in good health and CMV-seronegative.

The chain joins TRBV30 to TRBJ1-1; D is ambiguous. Germline CDR1 GTSNPN, CDR2 SVGIG (reference sequence). Trimming removed 0 bases from V and 2 bases from J, with 7 bases in between. This CDR3 is 13 amino acids long. The CDR3 DNA reads as TGTGCCTGGAGTGTCACAGTTAACACTGAAGCTTTCTTT. It specifies CAWSVTVNTEAFF.

This clone was recorded only once. The rearrangement joins TRBV7-2 to TRBJ1-1; 9 nucleotides align to TRBD1. Germline V CDR1 and CDR2: SGHTA, FQGNSA. J was trimmed by 12 bases and V by 8 bases; bases with no gene match: 13. The CDR3 is 13 amino acids. The chain's CDR3 is CASPLGGTGISFF. For the CDR3, the DNA is TGTGCCAGCCCTCTTGGGGGGACAGGGATTTCTTTCTTT.

The chain employs TRBV9 and TRBJ2-5; D gene unclear. The germline V gene has CDR1 SGDLS and CDR2 YYNGEE. CDR3 size: 13 residues. Trimming removed 4 bases at V and 1 base at J, with 8 bases between. This CDR3 reads CASSPRFQETQYF. The CDR3 DNA is TGTGCCAGCAGCCCTAGATTCCAAGAGACCCAGTACTTC.

The gene calls are TRBV28 and TRBJ1-3; D perhaps matches TRBD1 (5 bases). The CDR3 spans 14 residues. CDR1 and CDR2 (germline): MDHEN, SYDVKM. V lost 3 bases and J 2 bases, leaving 8 bases between the germline ends. This CDR3 reads CASSFRGAGNTIYF. The CDR3 coding sequence is TGTGCCAGCAGTTTCCGGGGGGCTGGAAACACCATATATTTT.

The V and J genes are TRBV30 and TRBJ2-5, with 10 nucleotides matching TRBD1. The end of the DNA fits TRBJ2-7 better, so the J call may be wrong. The CDR3 covers 13 residues. Germline V CDR1 and CDR2: GTSNPN, SVGIG (reference sequence). CDR3 residues: CAWRDRGTYEQYF. CDR3 bases: TGTGCCTGGAGGGACAGGGGGACCTACGAGCAGTACTTC.

Worth noting for this clone: This sample includes further DNA sequences coding for the same CDR3. V and J are TRBV7-9 and TRBJ1-1, with 9 bases that match TRBD1. The CDR3 is made up of 17 amino acids. Germline trimming cut 5 bases from V and 0 bases from J; bases unmatched to any gene: 10. Germline CDR1 reads SEHNR; CDR2 reads FQNEAQ (reference sequence). The CDR3 region is CASSPGKGQGLNTEAFF. CDR3 bases: TGTGCCAGCAGCCCAGGGAAGGGACAGGGCCTGAACACTGAAGCTTTCTTT.

The chain employs TRBV28 and TRBJ1-1; tentative D call: TRBD1 (6 bases). The V and J ends lost 2 bases and 4 bases respectively, with 8 bases between them. CDR1 is MDHEN and CDR2 is SYDVKM in the germline V gene. The CDR3 contains 13 residues. The CDR3 bases are TGTGCCAGCAGTTTAAGAGGGGGCACTGAAGCTTTCTTT. As protein: CASSLRGGTEAFF.

The chain joins TRBV11-2 to TRBJ1-4; tentative D call: TRBD1 (5 bases). This CDR3 comprises 13 residues. CDR1 SGHAT and CDR2 FQNNGV come from the germline V gene. Trimming stripped 6 bases from V and 7 bases from J, with 12 bases between. CDR3 DNA sequence: TGTGCCAGCAGGGTTACAGGCGGTGAAAAACTGTTTTTT. It codes for CASRVTGGEKLFF.

V gene TRBV18 combines with J gene TRBJ2-1, with 7 bases that match TRBD1. The CDR3 covers 14 residues. CDR1 is KGHSH, CDR2 LQKENI, per germline. The trim removed 1 base at V and 7 bases at J, leaving 4 bases unmatched. The CDR3 here is CASSPLDRENEQFF. CDR3 coding DNA: TGTGCCAGCTCACCACTCGACAGGGAGAATGAGCAGTTCTTC.

The chain uses TRBV18 and TRBJ2-7; D not resolved. The CDR3 extends over 13 amino acids. V was trimmed by 3 bases and J by 2 bases, leaving 8 bases between them. The V gene's germline CDR1 is KGHSH and CDR2 LQKENI. The CDR3 DNA reads TGTGCCAGCTCACCTGGCAATACCTACGAGCAGTACTTC. Protein product: CASSPGNTYEQYF.

V is TRBV19 and J is TRBJ2-1; 8 bases match TRBD2. CDR3 length: 18 amino acids. Trimming cost V 8 bases and J 0 bases; bases outside gene matches: 15. Germline values: CDR1 LNHDA, CDR2 SQIVND (reference sequence). DNA of the CDR3: TGTGCCAGTGTCACCAACGGGGGGGGATACCGCTCCTACAATGAGCAGTTCTTC. Translated, it gives CASVTNGGGYRSYNEQFF.

The chain combines TRBV29-1 with TRBJ2-7, with a tentative D call TRBD1 (5 bases). This CDR3 is 12 amino acids long. Germline V lookup: CDR1 SQVTM, CDR2 ANQGSEA. With 5 bases removed from V and 2 bases from J, the gap between germline ends came to 10 bases. The CDR3 spells CSVWQGTYEQYF. DNA of the CDR3: TGCAGCGTTTGGCAGGGAACCTACGAGCAGTACTTC.

This clone was counted a few times. The V gene is TRBV25-1, the J gene TRBJ1-2, with 11 positions matching TRBD1. This CDR3 has 15 amino acids. Germline-derived CDR1 and CDR2 are MGHDK and SYGVNS. J was trimmed by 5 bases and V by 3 bases; bases with no gene match: 5. The CDR3 sequence is CASSEPGQGVYGYTF. CDR3 sequence (DNA): TGTGCCAGCAGTGAGCCGGGACAGGGGGTGTATGGCTACACCTTC.

This sequence joins TRBV15 and TRBJ1-2; D is uncertain. Trimming removed 0 bases from V and 5 bases from J, with 13 bases in between. There are 15 residues in the CDR3. Per the germline V gene, CDR1 is LNHNV and CDR2 is YYDKDF (reference sequence). CDR3 protein: CATSRERGTVYGYTF. DNA of the CDR3: TGTGCCACCAGCAGAGAAAGAGGAACCGTATATGGCTACACCTTC.

The chain recombines TRBV5-1 with TRBJ1-5; the D gene is possibly TRBD1 (6 bases). The germline gives CDR1 SGHRS, CDR2 YFSETQ. The CDR3 loop spans 15 amino acids. V was trimmed by 7 bases and J by 5 bases, leaving 19 bases between them. In DNA, the CDR3 is TGCGCCAGCCGCCGGGACCCAGGGGTCGATCAGCCCCAGCATTTT. Translated: CASRRDPGVDQPQHF. The complete variable domain, with remaining parts taken from reference TRBV5-1 and TRBJ1-5, reads KAGVTQTPRYLIKTRGQQVTLSCSPISGHRSVSWYQQTPGQGLQFLFEYFSETQRNKGNFPGRFSGRQFSNSRSEMNVSTLELGDSALYLCASRRDPGVDQPQHFGDGTRLSIL.